This T cell receptor (beta chain) is from a study of identifying expanded T cells in peripheral blood. Comments on this clone: Its antigen is currently unknown.

Study-wide results and limits: Over about two and four weeks, about 16 and 20 clones changed, versus approximately 1.1 between replicates.

CDR1 is SGHTA, CDR2 FQGNSA, per germline. CDR3 size: 13 residues. The germline V and J ends were trimmed by 5 bases and 7 bases, with 11 bases remaining between them. Collection occurred without any documented infections or immune events in donors. TCRdb's copy holds only in-frame clones and misses some; the assay was immunoSEQ multiplex PCR. The data show about 78,000 clones, approximately 90% seen once. V is TRBV7-2 and J is TRBJ1-4, with D maybe TRBD1 (5 bases). Sample: blood. The receptor's source is a person between 18 and 75 years old in good health. CDR3 coding DNA: TGTGCCAGCAGCCCCGCGGGGGGTGAAAAACTGTTTTTT. As protein: CASSPAGGEKLFF.